Below, 28 T cell receptor beta chains from the same sample are listed, as sequenced in a study of T cell clonality in common variable immunodeficiency. Generated by immunoSEQ multiplex PCR, the TCRdb table keeps only in-frame clones and is missing some. The sample includes about 64,000 clones, none of them occurring once. The specimen was peripheral blood mononuclear cells. The receptor source for this set is a person aged 18 to 75 in good health.

In its sample, this clone was seen many times. The read ends 3 residues before the CDR3 terminus; that terminus is restored from the germline J gene. The rearrangement links TRBV10-1 to TRBJ2-3; TRBD1 might be the D (5 bases). Per germline, CDR1 WNHNN and CDR2 SYGVQD (reference sequence). V was pared by 2 bases and J by 3 bases, with 9 bases between. This CDR3 comprises 14 residues. The sequenced CDR3 bases are TGCGCCAGCAGTGAGCAGGGTGGAACAGATACG. Translating it yields CASSEQGGTDT. The full CDR3 protein reads CASSEQGGTDTQYF.

This clone appeared many times. Read sequence stops 3 residues before the CDR3 end, and the germline J gene provides the missing end. The chain couples TRBV30 to TRBJ1-6, with 8 nucleotides matching TRBD1. Germline V gene lookup returns CDR1 GTSNPN and CDR2 SVGIG (reference sequence). The V and J ends lost 2 bases and 9 bases, in that order; junction bases with no gene match: 6. The CDR3 sequence is 14 residues long. The sequenced CDR3 bases are TGTGCCTGGAGTACCTTGACAGGGGCTTCACCC. It is translated as CAWSTLTGASP. The whole CDR3 reads CAWSTLTGASPLHF.

This clone came up many times. The read ends 3 residues before the CDR3 terminus; that terminus is restored from the germline J gene. The chain recombines TRBV20-1 with TRBJ1-5, with D perhaps TRBD1 (5 bases). The CDR3 loop spans 14 amino acids. V lost 1 base, J lost 2 bases, and 9 bases lay in between. The V gene's germline CDR1 is DFQATT and CDR2 SNEGSKA (reference sequence). This chain's CDR3 is CSARVGLGNQPQHF. Partial CDR3 DNA: TGCAGTGCTAGAGTGGGGCTTGGCAATCAGCCC.

This clone has ten or more counts. Sequencing ends 3 residues short of the CDR3 end; the germline J gene provides the rest. The J gene is TRBJ1-4, the V gene TRBV7-9; D possibly corresponds to TRBD1 (6 bases). Germline CDR1 is SEHNR and CDR2 is FQNEAQ (reference sequence). CDR3 length: 14 amino acids. V was trimmed by 3 bases and J by 8 bases, leaving 13 bases between them. The chain's CDR3 is CASSLMGAGEKLFF. CDR3 bases read: TGTGCCAGCAGCTTGATGGGGGCTGGGGAAAAA.

This clone showed up many times. The read terminates 3 residues before the CDR3 end, so the remaining end is supplied by the germline J gene. The gene calls are TRBV28 and TRBJ2-5; no clear D. Trimming stripped 6 bases from V and 2 bases from J, with 13 bases between. Per the germline V gene, CDR1 is MDHEN and CDR2 is SYDVKM. This CDR3 region has 14 residues. The chain's CDR3 is CASSLGASQETQYF. The CDR3 bases that were read are TGTGCCAGCAGCCTAGGTGCTAGTCAAGAGACC.

This clone came up many times. Sequencing ends 3 residues short of the CDR3 end; the germline J gene provides the rest. The chain has TRBV12-3 or TRBV12-4 and TRBJ2-4; 8 bases align to TRBD2. CDR3 length: 18 residues. V was pared by 5 bases and J by 3 bases, with 15 bases of the junction left unmatched. CDR3 in amino acids: CASSQKAGERVGKNIQYF. Partial CDR3 DNA: TGTGCCAGCAGTCAAAAAGCGGGAGAACGGGTAGGCAAAAACATT.

The sample holds many counts of this clone. The CDR3 goes on 3 residues after the read ends, and that part is filled in from the germline J gene. This chain joins TRBV30 and TRBJ1-1; D may be TRBD1 (5 bases). Germline V CDR1 and CDR2: GTSNPN, SVGIG (reference sequence). The CDR3 has 12 amino acids. V lost 2 bases and J 6 bases, leaving 10 bases between the germline ends. The CDR3 bases that were read are TGTGCCTGGAGTTTTGGGGCAGCTGAA. Translation: CAWSFGAAE. The whole CDR3 region reads CAWSFGAAEAFF.

This clone was seen repeatedly, ten times or more. The read comes to an end 3 residues before the CDR3 does, leaving the germline J gene to fill in the end. The chain has TRBV12-5 and TRBJ2-7, with no clear D. The germline V and J ends were trimmed by 1 base and 6 bases, with 7 bases remaining between them. The CDR3 loop spans 12 amino acids. Germline values: CDR1 LGHNT, CDR2 FRNRAP. The sequenced part of the CDR3 DNA is TGTGCTAGTGGTTTGGGATCAGGCGAG. Amino acid sequence: CASGLGSGE. The whole CDR3 region reads CASGLGSGEQYF.

The table lists this clone with many counts. The read gets to within 3 residues of the CDR3 end, and the germline J gene fills in the rest. The gene calls are TRBV19 and TRBJ2-2; 9 positions match TRBD2. The length of the CDR3 is 13 residues. After removal of 7 bases from V and 7 bases from J, the junction contained 4 bases not matched to a gene. The germline V gene encodes CDR1 LNHDA and CDR2 SQIVND (reference sequence). CDR3 DNA, as far as it was read: TGTGCCAGTACTAGCGGGACCGGCGGGGAG. Its translation: CASTSGTGGE. The whole CDR3 sequence reads CASTSGTGGELFF. Supplemented by reference TRBV19 and TRBJ2-2, the full variable domain reads DGGITQSPKYLFRKEGQNVTLSCEQNLNHDAMYWYRQDPGQGLRLIYYSQIVNDFQKGDIAEGYSVSREKKESFPLTVTSAQKNPTAFYLCASTSGTGGELFFGEGSRLTVL.

This clone was found many times. The read ends 3 residues shy of where the CDR3 ends; the end is completed using the germline J gene. The chain recombines TRBV5-1 with TRBJ1-3; TRBD1 matches 10 bases. Germline V gene lookup returns CDR1 SGHRS and CDR2 YFSETQ. V dropped 0 bases and J dropped 2; count of bases not matched to a gene: 5. The CDR3 spans 17 residues. CDR3 amino acids: CASSLEGQGRPGNTIYF. CDR3 bases read: TGCGCCAGCAGCTTGGAGGGACAGGGGCGCCCTGGAAACACC. The full variable domain, rest sourced from reference TRBV5-1 and TRBJ1-3, is KAGVTQTPRYLIKTRGQQVTLSCSPISGHRSVSWYQQTPGQGLQFLFEYFSETQRNKGNFPGRFSGRQFSNSRSEMNVSTLELGDSALYLCASSLEGQGRPGNTIYFGEGSWLTVV.

Many counts were recorded for this clone. The read halts 3 residues ahead of the CDR3 end, with the missing end drawn from the germline J gene. J is TRBJ1-3 and V is TRBV30; a possible D gene is TRBD1 (5 bases). Per germline, CDR1 GTSNPN and CDR2 SVGIG (reference sequence). The length of the CDR3 is 13 residues. V lost 0 bases to trimming and J lost 7 bases, with 10 bases between them. CDR3 DNA, as far as it was read: TGTGCCTGGAGTGTAGGGGTTTGGAACACC. Amino acid sequence: CAWSVGVWNT. The whole CDR3 sequence reads CAWSVGVWNTIYF.

The sample holds many counts of this clone. The sequenced fragment ends 3 residues before the CDR3 boundary, so the rest is inferred from the germline J gene. The V call is TRBV20-1, the J call TRBJ2-2, with a weak D call TRBD2 (6 bases). From germline, CDR1 is DFQATT and CDR2 SNEGSKA (reference sequence). The V and J ends lost 0 bases and 7 bases respectively, with 15 bases between them. This CDR3 region has 15 residues. The DNA read from the CDR3 is TGCAGTGCTAGAGAGGGACTGCGCGCGGTCGGGGAG. Protein product: CSAREGLRAVGE. Given in full, the CDR3 is CSAREGLRAVGELFF.

This clone has ten or more counts. This CDR3 reads CASSQGGTGIEQFF. The CDR3 DNA, read in part, is TGTGCCAGTTCTCAAGGGGGGACAGGGATTGAG. The V gene is TRBV19, the J gene TRBJ2-1; 9 nucleotides line up with TRBD1. The missing CDR3 end, 3 residues past where the read stops, is filled in from the germline J gene. The CDR3 has 14 residues. The germline V gene encodes CDR1 LNHDA and CDR2 SQIVND (reference sequence). V lost 8 bases and J lost 9; bases outside the gene matches: 11.

In its sample, this clone was seen many times. Coverage ceases 3 residues before the CDR3 finishes, and the germline J gene fills in the end. The chain joins TRBV20-1 to TRBJ1-5; D might be TRBD1 (5 bases). Germline loops: CDR1 DFQATT, CDR2 SNEGSKA (reference sequence). This CDR3 is built from 15 residues. V was cut by 2 bases and J by 2 bases, with 13 bases left in between. The CDR3 loop reads CSARSDSTRNQPQHF. CDR3 DNA, as far as it was read: TGCAGTGCTAGATCTGACAGTACCCGCAATCAGCCC.

This clone was seen at least ten times. The read is 3 residues too short to cover the CDR3 end, so that end is filled in from the germline J gene. The V call is TRBV18, the J call TRBJ1-2; TRBD1 matches at 12 bases. Germline CDR1 KGHSH, CDR2 LQKENI. The CDR3 is 15 amino acids. Germline trimming cut 3 bases from V and 6 bases from J; bases unmatched to any gene: 5. This CDR3 reads CASSPQGQGADGYTF. The DNA read from the CDR3 is TGTGCCAGCTCACCGCAGGGACAGGGGGCGGATGGC.

This clone was observed many times. Coverage ceases 3 residues before the CDR3 finishes, and the germline J gene fills in the end. The chain combines TRBV6-1 with TRBJ2-1; 9 bases map to TRBD2. The germline V gene encodes CDR1 MNHNS and CDR2 SASEGT. V was clipped by 1 base and J by 5 bases; unmatched bases: 9. The CDR3 extends over 17 amino acids. The CDR3 spells CASSEDPSGGLNNEQFF. CDR3 bases read: TGTGCCAGCAGTGAAGACCCCAGCGGGGGGCTTAACAATGAG.

This clone was seen ten or more times. The observed sequence ends 3 residues before the CDR3 terminus, with the missing tail filled in from the germline J gene. The rearrangement links TRBV7-2 to TRBJ1-5; D unresolved. V was pared by 5 bases and J by 6 bases, with 14 bases between. CDR3 size: 14 residues. Looked up from germline, CDR1 is SGHTA and CDR2 is FQGNSA. The covered CDR3 bases are TGTGCCAGCAGCCTCCGAGTCTCCGGTCAGCCC. Translation: CASSLRVSGQP. The CDR3 as a whole reads CASSLRVSGQPQHF.

This clone was recorded at least ten times. With the read ending 3 residues before the CDR3 end, the germline J gene is used to fill in that end. V and J are TRBV5-6 and TRBJ2-7, with TRBD1 matching over 8 bases. Germline CDR1 SGHDT, CDR2 YYEEEE. V lost 3 bases and J lost 5; bases outside the gene matches: 10. The CDR3 is made up of 15 amino acids. The CDR3 spells CASSYPDRESNEQYF. Incomplete CDR3 DNA: TGTGCCAGCAGCTACCCGGACAGGGAGTCCAACGAG.

There are many counts of this clone. The missing CDR3 end, 3 residues past where the read stops, is filled in from the germline J gene. This chain uses TRBV12-3 or TRBV12-4 with TRBJ2-1, with 7 positions matching TRBD2. The CDR3 is 11 residues long. V shed 10 bases, J shed 7 bases, and the junction held 4 bases outside the gene matches. The CDR3 protein is CATLADNEQFF. The sequenced part of the CDR3 DNA is TGTGCCACCCTAGCGGATAATGAG.

The table lists this clone with many counts. The CDR3 end is not reached by the read, which stops 3 residues before it; the germline J gene fills it in. V gene TRBV10-3 combines with J gene TRBJ2-7, with 10 bases lining up with TRBD2. V was pared by 6 bases and J by 2 bases, with 13 bases of the junction left unmatched. CDR3 length: 17 amino acids. CDR1 is ENHRY, CDR2 SYGVKD, per germline. The CDR3 sequence is CAISPGLAGARTYEQYF. Partial CDR3 DNA: TGTGCCATCAGCCCCGGTCTAGCGGGAGCTCGGACCTACGAG.

This clone was observed many times. The read finishes 3 residues shy of the CDR3 end, and the germline J gene is used to complete it. V gene TRBV20-1 combines with J gene TRBJ2-2, with D perhaps matching TRBD1 (7 bases). The length of the CDR3 is 13 residues. Germline CDR1 reads DFQATT; CDR2 reads SNEGSKA (reference sequence). Trimming cost V 6 bases and J 4 bases, with 12 bases left between them. CDR3: CSAEEGATGELFF. The CDR3 bases that were read are TGCAGTGCCGAGGAGGGGGCCACCGGGGAG.

This clone was recorded a few times. The read stops 3 residues short of the end of the CDR3; the missing end is completed from the germline J gene. This chain links TRBV27 with TRBJ2-5, with D perhaps matching TRBD1 or TRBD2 (7 bases each). Germline V CDR1 and CDR2: MNHEY, SMNVEV (reference sequence). The CDR3 loop spans 15 amino acids. V lost 3 bases, J lost 5 bases, and 16 bases lay in between. CDR3 DNA (partial): TGTGCCAGCAGTTTGGGAGGGGGCCGACAGGAGACC. Residues: CASSLGGGRQET. The CDR3 in full is CASSLGGGRQETQYF.

This clone occurred many times. With the read ending 3 residues before the CDR3 end, the germline J gene is used to fill in that end. This chain connects TRBV20-1 to TRBJ2-3; TRBD2 aligns across 9 bases. The CDR3 consists of 18 residues. Germline CDR1 DFQATT, CDR2 SNEGSKA (reference sequence). V was clipped by 1 base and J by 0 bases; unmatched bases: 11. CDR3 residues: CSARGWGHSGGSTDTQYF. Incomplete CDR3 DNA: TGCAGTGCTAGAGGCTGGGGGCATAGCGGGGGTAGCACAGATACG.

This clone was detected ten times or more. The read ends 3 residues early relative to the CDR3; the germline J gene fills the gap. The chain couples TRBV15 to TRBJ2-1; D remains ambiguous. V gave up 0 bases and J gave up 5 bases, with 5 bases separating them. Germline lookup yields CDR1 LNHNV and CDR2 YYDKDF (reference sequence). This CDR3 comprises 13 residues. This CDR3 reads CATSREEDNEQFF. The DNA read from the CDR3 is TGTGCCACCAGCAGAGAAGAGGACAATGAG. Full variable domain (missing parts from reference TRBV15 and TRBJ2-1): DAMVIQNPRYQVTQFGKPVTLSCSQTLNHNVMYWYQQKSSQAPKLLFHYYDKDFNNEADTPDNFQSRRPNTSFCFLDIRSPGLGDTAMYLCATSREEDNEQFFGPGTRLTVL.

This clone has at least ten counts. The CDR3 protein is CASSIAGLSTGELFF. The CDR3 bases that were read are TGTGCCAGTAGTATAGCGGGGTTAAGCACCGGGGAG. J is TRBJ2-2 and V is TRBV19; D might be TRBD2 (5 bases). The CDR3 extends 3 residues past the end of the read, so its final part is completed from the germline J gene. The CDR3 consists of 15 residues. The germline V gene encodes CDR1 LNHDA and CDR2 SQIVND (reference sequence). V lost 1 base to trimming and J lost 4 bases, with 10 bases between them.

This clone was observed at least ten times. The read comes to an end 3 residues before the CDR3 does, leaving the germline J gene to fill in the end. V is TRBV29-1 and J is TRBJ2-7; 11 positions agree with TRBD1. The V gene end was trimmed by 4 bases and the J gene end by 6 bases; junction bases not matched to a gene: 11. Germline V CDR1 and CDR2: SQVTM, ANQGSEA. The CDR3 is 15 residues long. The CDR3 DNA, read in part, is TGCAGCGTTGCTCGTAGGACAGGGGGCCCCGGCGAG. Translation: CSVARRTGGPGE. From start to end, the CDR3 is CSVARRTGGPGEQYF.

This clone was seen many times. The read terminates 3 residues ahead of where the CDR3 ends, so the germline J gene completes it. The chain couples TRBV7-9 to TRBJ1-4; 10 bases agree with TRBD1. The J segment lost 8 bases and the V segment lost 4 bases, leaving 7 bases of the junction unmatched. CDR1 and CDR2 from the germline V gene are SEHNR and FQNEAQ (reference sequence). This CDR3 contains 15 residues. CDR3 loop: CASSSNGQGDEKLFF. The DNA read from the CDR3 is TGTGCCAGCAGCTCCAACGGACAGGGGGACGAAAAA.

This clone was counted many times. Coverage ceases 3 residues before the CDR3 finishes, and the germline J gene fills in the end. The identical CDR3 is also encoded by other nucleotide sequences in the sample. The chain joins TRBV13 to TRBJ1-1; D may be TRBD1 (6 bases). The CDR3 has 13 residues. Trimming took 0 bases from V and 4 from J, leaving 6 bases between them. Germline V CDR1 and CDR2: PRHDT, FYEKMQ (reference sequence). The sequenced CDR3 bases are TGTGCCAGCAGCTTAGGAGGGGGCACTGAA. Its translation is CASSLGGGTE. The complete CDR3 sequence is CASSLGGGTEAFF.